The source of this T cell receptor (beta chain) is a study of T cell changes during pregnancy in multiple sclerosis. TCRdb keeps only in-frame clones here, not all; method: immunoSEQ multiplex PCR. In the table there are around 99,000 clones, over 80% of which are singletons. V gave up 5 bases and J gave up 5 bases, with 15 bases separating them. Germline CDR1 reads MDHEN; CDR2 reads SYDVKM. The CDR3 contains 14 residues. The rearrangement links TRBV28 to TRBJ1-1, with D possibly matching TRBD1 (6 bases). Sequencing was performed on peripheral blood, taken in the first trimester of pregnancy. The TCR comes from a female donor with multiple sclerosis, enrolled in a pregnancy study. CDR3 DNA: TGTGCCAGCAGTCCGACCGCCAGGGGAACTGAAGCTTTCTTT. Residues: CASSPTARGTEAFF.